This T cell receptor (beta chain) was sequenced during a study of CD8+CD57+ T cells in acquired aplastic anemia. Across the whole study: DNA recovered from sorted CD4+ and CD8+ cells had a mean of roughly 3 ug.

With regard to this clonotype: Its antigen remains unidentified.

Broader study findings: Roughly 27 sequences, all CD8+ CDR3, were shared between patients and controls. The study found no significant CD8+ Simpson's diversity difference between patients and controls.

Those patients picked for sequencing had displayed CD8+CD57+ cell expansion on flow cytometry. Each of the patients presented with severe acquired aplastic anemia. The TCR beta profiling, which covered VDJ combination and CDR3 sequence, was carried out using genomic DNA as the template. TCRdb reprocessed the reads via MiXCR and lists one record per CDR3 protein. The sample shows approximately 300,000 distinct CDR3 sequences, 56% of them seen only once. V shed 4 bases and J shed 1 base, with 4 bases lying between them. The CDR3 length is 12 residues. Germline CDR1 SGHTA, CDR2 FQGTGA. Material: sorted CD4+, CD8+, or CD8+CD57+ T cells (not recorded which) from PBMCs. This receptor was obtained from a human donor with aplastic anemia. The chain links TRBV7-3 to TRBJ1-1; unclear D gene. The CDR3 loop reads CASSSRNTEAFF. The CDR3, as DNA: TGTGCCAGCAGCTCACGGAACACTGAAGCTTTCTTT.